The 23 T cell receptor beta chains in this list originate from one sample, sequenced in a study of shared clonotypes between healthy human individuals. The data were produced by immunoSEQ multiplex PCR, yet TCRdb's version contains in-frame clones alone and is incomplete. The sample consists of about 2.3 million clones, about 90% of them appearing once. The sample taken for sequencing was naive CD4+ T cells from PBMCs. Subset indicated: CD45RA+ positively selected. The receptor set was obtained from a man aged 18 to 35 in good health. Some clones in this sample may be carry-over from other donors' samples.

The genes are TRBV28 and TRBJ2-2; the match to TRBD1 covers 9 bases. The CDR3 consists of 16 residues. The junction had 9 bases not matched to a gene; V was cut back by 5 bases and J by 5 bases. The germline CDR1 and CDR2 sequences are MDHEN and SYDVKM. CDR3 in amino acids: CASSPRQGVGTGELFF. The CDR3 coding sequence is TGTGCCAGCAGTCCTCGACAGGGGGTAGGGACCGGGGAGCTGTTTTTT.

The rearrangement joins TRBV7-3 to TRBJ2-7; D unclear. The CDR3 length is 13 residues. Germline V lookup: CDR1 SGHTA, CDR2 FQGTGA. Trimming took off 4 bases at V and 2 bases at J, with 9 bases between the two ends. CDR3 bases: TGTGCCAGCAGCTCCTCTTCAGCCTACGAGCAGTACTTC. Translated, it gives CASSSSSAYEQYF.

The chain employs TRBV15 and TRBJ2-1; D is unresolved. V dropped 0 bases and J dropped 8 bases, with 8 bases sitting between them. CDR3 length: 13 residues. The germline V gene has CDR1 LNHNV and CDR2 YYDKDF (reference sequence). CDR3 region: CATSRDLVDEQFF. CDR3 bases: TGTGCCACCAGCAGAGATCTGGTCGATGAGCAGTTCTTC. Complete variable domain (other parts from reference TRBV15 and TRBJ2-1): DAMVIQNPRYQVTQFGKPVTLSCSQTLNHNVMYWYQQKSSQAPKLLFHYYDKDFNNEADTPDNFQSRRPNTSFCFLDIRSPGLGDTAMYLCATSRDLVDEQFFGPGTRLTVL.

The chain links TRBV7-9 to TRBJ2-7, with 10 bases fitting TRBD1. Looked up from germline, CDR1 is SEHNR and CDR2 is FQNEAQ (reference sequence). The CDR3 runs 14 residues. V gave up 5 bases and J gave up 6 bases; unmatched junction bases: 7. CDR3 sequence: CASSRGQGLGEQYF. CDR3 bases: TGTGCCAGCAGCCGGGGACAGGGGCTCGGCGAGCAGTACTTC.

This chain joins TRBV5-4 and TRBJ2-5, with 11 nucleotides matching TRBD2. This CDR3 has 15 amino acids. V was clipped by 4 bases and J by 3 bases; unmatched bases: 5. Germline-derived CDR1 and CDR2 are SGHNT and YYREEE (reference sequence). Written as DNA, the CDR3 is TGTGCCAGCAGCCGGACGGGACTAGCGGAAGAGACCCAGTACTTC. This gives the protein CASSRTGLAEETQYF.

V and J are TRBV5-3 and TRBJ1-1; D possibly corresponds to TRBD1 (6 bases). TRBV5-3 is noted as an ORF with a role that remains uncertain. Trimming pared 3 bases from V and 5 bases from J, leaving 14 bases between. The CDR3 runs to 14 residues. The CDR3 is CARSSDRDLTEAFF. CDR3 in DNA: TGTGCCAGAAGCTCGGACAGAGATCTGACTGAAGCTTTCTTT.

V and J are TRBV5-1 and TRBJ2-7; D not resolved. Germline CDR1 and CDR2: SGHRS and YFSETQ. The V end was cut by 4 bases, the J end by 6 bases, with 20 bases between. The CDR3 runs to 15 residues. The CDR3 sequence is CASSAPTAHGLEQYF. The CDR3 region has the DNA TGCGCCAGCAGCGCGCCCACAGCCCATGGCCTCGAGCAGTACTTC.

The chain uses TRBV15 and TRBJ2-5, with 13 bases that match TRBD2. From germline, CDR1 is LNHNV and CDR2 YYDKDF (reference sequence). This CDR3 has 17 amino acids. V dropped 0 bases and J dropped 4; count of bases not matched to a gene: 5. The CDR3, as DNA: TGTGCCACCAGCAGAGATCGGGGGACTAGCGGGATAGAGACCCAGTACTTC. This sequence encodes CATSRDRGTSGIETQYF.

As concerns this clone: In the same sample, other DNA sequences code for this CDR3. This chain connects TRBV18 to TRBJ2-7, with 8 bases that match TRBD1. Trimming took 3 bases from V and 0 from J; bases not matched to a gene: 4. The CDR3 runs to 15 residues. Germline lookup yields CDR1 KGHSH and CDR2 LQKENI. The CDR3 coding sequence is TGTGCCAGCTCACCGTTTACAGGGGGCTCCTACGAGCAGTACTTC. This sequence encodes CASSPFTGGSYEQYF. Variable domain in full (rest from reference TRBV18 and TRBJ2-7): NAGVMQNPRHLVRRRGQEARLRCSPMKGHSHVYWYRQLPEEGLKFMVYLQKENIIDESGMPKERFSAEFPKEGPSILRIQQVVRGDSAAYFCASSPFTGGSYEQYFGPGTRLTVT.

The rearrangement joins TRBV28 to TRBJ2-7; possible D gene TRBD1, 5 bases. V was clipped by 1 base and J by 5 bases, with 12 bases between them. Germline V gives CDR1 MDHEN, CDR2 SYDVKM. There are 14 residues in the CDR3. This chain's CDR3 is CASSLSQGLNEQYF. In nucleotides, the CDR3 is TGTGCCAGCAGTTTATCGCAGGGTCTGAACGAGCAGTACTTC.

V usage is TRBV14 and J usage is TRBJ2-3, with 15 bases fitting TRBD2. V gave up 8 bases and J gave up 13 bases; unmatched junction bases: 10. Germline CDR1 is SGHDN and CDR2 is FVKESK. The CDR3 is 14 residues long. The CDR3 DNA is TGTGCCAGCCCCCCCGGGACTAGCGGGAGGCGGAAGTATTTT. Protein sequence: CASPPGTSGRRKYF.

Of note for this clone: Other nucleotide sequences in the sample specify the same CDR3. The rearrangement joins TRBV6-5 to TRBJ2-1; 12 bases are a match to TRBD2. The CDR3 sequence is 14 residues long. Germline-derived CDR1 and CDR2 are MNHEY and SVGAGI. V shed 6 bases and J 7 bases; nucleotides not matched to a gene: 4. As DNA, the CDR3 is TGTGCCAGCAGGCGACTAGCGGGAGTTAATGAGCAGTTCTTC. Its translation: CASRRLAGVNEQFF.

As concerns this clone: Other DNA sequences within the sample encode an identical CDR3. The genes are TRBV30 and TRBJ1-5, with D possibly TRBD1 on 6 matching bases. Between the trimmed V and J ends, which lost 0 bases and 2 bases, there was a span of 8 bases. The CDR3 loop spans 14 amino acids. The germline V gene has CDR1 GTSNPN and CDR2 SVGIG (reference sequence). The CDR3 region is CAWSVRGGNQPQHF. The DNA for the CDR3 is TGTGCCTGGAGTGTAAGGGGGGGCAATCAGCCCCAGCATTTT.

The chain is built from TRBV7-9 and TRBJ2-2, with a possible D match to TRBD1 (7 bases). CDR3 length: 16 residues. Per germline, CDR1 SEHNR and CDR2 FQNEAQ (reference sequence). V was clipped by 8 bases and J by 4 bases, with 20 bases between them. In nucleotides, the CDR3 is TGTGCCAGCCTACCCCAGGGGGGAGTAGGCACCGGGGAGCTGTTTTTT. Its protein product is CASLPQGGVGTGELFF.

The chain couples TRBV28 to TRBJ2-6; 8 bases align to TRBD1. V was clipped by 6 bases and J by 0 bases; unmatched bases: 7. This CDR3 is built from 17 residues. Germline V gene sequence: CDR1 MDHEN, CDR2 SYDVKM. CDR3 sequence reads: CASSSGQDFSGANVLTF. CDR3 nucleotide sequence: TGTGCCAGCAGCTCGGGACAGGACTTCTCTGGGGCCAACGTCCTGACTTTC.

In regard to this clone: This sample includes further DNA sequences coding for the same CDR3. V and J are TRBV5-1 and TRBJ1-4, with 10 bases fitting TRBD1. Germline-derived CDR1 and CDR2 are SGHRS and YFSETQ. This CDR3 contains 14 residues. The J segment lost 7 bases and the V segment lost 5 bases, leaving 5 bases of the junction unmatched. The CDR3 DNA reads TGCGCCAGCAGTCTGACAGGGGGCGGTGAAAAACTGTTTTTT. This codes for CASSLTGGGEKLFF.

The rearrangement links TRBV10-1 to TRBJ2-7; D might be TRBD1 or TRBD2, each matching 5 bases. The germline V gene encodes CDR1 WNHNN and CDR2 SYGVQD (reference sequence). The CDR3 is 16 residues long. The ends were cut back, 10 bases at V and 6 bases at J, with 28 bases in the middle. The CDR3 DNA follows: TGCGCCACCGACGAACACGACGGATCCGGGGCCCCCGAGCAGTACTTC. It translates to CATDEHDGSGAPEQYF.

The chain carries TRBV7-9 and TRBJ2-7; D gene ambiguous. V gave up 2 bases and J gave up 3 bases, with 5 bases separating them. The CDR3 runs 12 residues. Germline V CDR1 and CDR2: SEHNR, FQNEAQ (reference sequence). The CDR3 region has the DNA TGTGCCAGCAGCTTAATCGGCTACGAGCAGTACTTC. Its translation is CASSLIGYEQYF. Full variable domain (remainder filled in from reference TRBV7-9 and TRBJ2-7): DTGVSQNPRHKITKRGQNVTFRCDPISEHNRLYWYRQTLGQGPEFLTYFQNEAQLEKSRLLSDRFSAERPKGSFSTLEIQRTEQGDSAMYLCASSLIGYEQYFGPGTRLTVT.

The CDR3 bases are TGTGCCAGCAGTTCCCCGACAGGGGTGAACACTGAAGCTTTCTTT. This gives the protein CASSSPTGVNTEAFF. V gene TRBV6-6 combines with J gene TRBJ1-1, with 8 bases that match TRBD1. Trimming at V came to 4 bases and at J to 0 bases, leaving 4 bases not matched to a gene. Germline V gene sequence: CDR1 MNHNY, CDR2 SVGAGI (reference sequence). The CDR3 length is 15 residues.

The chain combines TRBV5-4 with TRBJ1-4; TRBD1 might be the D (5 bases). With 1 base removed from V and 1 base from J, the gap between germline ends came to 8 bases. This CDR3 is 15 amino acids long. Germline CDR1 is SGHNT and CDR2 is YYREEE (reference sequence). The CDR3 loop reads CASSLSGGTNEKLFF. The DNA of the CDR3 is TGTGCCAGCAGCTTGTCGGGGGGAACTAATGAAAAACTGTTTTTT.

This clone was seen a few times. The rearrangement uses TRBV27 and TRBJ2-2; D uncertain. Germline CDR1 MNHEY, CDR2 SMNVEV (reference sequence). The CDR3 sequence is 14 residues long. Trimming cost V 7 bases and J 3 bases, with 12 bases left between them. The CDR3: CASTPGLYTGELFF. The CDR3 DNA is TGTGCCAGCACCCCGGGCCTATACACCGGGGAGCTGTTTTTT.

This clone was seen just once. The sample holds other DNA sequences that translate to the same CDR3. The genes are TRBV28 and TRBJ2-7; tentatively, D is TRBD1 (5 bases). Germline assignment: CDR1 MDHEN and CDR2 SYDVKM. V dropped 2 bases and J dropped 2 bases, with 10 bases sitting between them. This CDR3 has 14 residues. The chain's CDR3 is CASSLGQGPYEQYF. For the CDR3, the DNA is TGTGCCAGCAGTTTAGGGCAGGGCCCCTACGAGCAGTACTTC.

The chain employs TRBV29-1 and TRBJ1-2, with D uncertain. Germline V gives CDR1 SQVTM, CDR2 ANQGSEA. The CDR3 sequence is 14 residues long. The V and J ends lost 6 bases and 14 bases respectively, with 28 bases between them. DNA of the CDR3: TGCAGCGTAGTAAACGGGTGGCTTTCTATGGCTAATACCTTC. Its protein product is CSVVNGWLSMANTF. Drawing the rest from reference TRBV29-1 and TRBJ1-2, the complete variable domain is SAVISQKPSRDICQRGTSLTIQCQVDSQVTMMFWYRQQPGQSLTLIATANQGSEATYESGFVIDKFPISRPNLTFSTLTVSNMSPEDSSIYLCSVVNGWLSMANTFGSGTRLTVV.